The TCR beta chain described here comes from a study of blood T cell repertoires in COVID-19. Assay used: immunoSEQ multiplex PCR; TCRdb lists only in-frame clones, some missing. This repertoire shows a few hundred thousand clones, 85% to 90% found once; its top ten account for 10%. This CDR3 has 12 residues. CDR1 is MNHEY and CDR2 is SVGAGI in the germline V gene. Between the trimmed V and J ends, which lost 5 bases and 9 bases, there was a span of 11 bases. The material sequenced was PBMCs or T cells enriched from blood (not recorded which). This rearrangement joins TRBV6-5 to TRBJ1-5, with D possibly matching TRBD1 (5 bases). This TCR derives from a woman aged 50 to 60 who had recovered from COVID-19. CDR3 nucleotide sequence: TGTGCCAGCAGTAGGCAGGGTTCGCCCCAGCATTTT. It specifies CASSRQGSPQHF.